These T cell receptor beta chains were read from a single sample in a study of identical twins. TCRdb ran MiXCR on the 5' RACE reads and lists one entry per CDR3 protein. The data contain hundreds of thousands of distinct CDR3 sequences, 8.5% to 9% of them singletons. A further study also used this sample, focusing on yellow fever vaccine responses in identical twins.

Sequenced material: PBMCs. These receptor sequences come from a woman between 18 and 29 years old in good health. The CDR3 runs from the conserved cysteine through the conserved F or W. A D gene is named only where the DNA matches it firmly. Some rows mark clone size as missing; the rest say once, few, many or name a class of expanded clone.

V gene	D gene	clone size	J gene	CDR3 protein	CDR3 DNA
TRBV7-9	TRBD1	NA	TRBJ2-4	CASSWGQGDIQYF	TGTGCCAGCAGCTGGGGACAGGGGGACATTCAGTACTTC
TRBV4-2	TRBD2	many	TRBJ2-1	CASSHGLAGDEQFF	TGTGCCAGCAGCCATGGTCTAGCGGGGGATGAGCAGTTCTTC
TRBV19	NA	NA	TRBJ2-3	CASSPTSVNTQYF	TGTGCCAGTAGTCCCACCAGCGTTAATACGCAGTATTTT
TRBV6-5	TRBD2	many	TRBJ2-3	CASSSEREGRNTQYF	TGTGCCAGCAGTTCGGAGCGGGAGGGCCGAAATACGCAGTATTTT
TRBV2	NA	NA	TRBJ1-1	CAGTANTEAFF	TGTGCCGGAACAGCAAACACTGAAGCTTTCTTT
TRBV7-9	NA	NA	TRBJ2-5	CASSLSPRTAEETQYF	TGTGCCAGCAGCTTATCTCCTCGGACGGCAGAAGAGACCCAGTACTTC
TRBV6-5	NA	NA	TRBJ2-2	CASSYSTSNTGELFF	TGTGCCAGCAGTTACTCAACGAGTAACACCGGGGAGCTGTTTTTT
TRBV6-5	NA	NA	TRBJ2-4	CASSYSKALEGLDIQYF	TGTGCCAGCAGTTACTCGAAGGCGCTGGAGGGGTTGGACATTCAGTACTTC
TRBV6-5	NA	few	TRBJ2-1	CASSYNGGGLNEQFF	TGTGCCAGCAGTTACAATGGCGGGGGCTTGAATGAGCAGTTCTTC
TRBV20-1	TRBD2	NA	TRBJ2-5	CSALLLAGPGTQYF	TGCAGTGCTCTCCTACTAGCGGGGCCGGGGACCCAGTACTTC
TRBV2	NA	few	TRBJ1-1	CASSWDVSMNTEAFF	TGTGCCAGCAGTTGGGACGTCTCCATGAACACTGAAGCTTTCTTT
TRBV15	TRBD2	many	TRBJ2-5	CATSRDPRAGKGQETQYF	TGTGCCACCAGCAGAGATCCCAGAGCGGGAAAGGGGCAAGAGACCCAGTACTTC
TRBV10-1	TRBD1	NA	TRBJ2-7	CASSGSDRGPYEQYF	TGCGCCAGCAGTGGAAGTGACAGGGGGCCCTACGAGCAGTACTTC
TRBV3-1	NA	NA	TRBJ1-3	CASSQDNSGNTIYF	TGTGCCAGCAGCCAAGACAACTCTGGAAACACCATATATTTT
TRBV5-6	TRBD1	NA	TRBJ2-5	CASSWTGLEETQYF	TGTGCCAGCAGCTGGACAGGGTTGGAGGAGACCCAGTACTTC
TRBV5-1	TRBD2	many	TRBJ2-2	CASSLAGANTGELFF	TGTGCCAGCAGCTTAGCGGGGGCGAACACCGGGGAGCTGTTTTTT
TRBV7-2	NA	many	TRBJ2-1	CASRTSGSYNEQFF	TGTGCCAGCAGGACAAGCGGATCCTACAATGAGCAGTTCTTC
TRBV4-1	TRBD1	NA	TRBJ2-7	CASSQGPGQGPYEQYF	TGCGCCAGCAGCCAAGGTCCGGGACAGGGGCCCTACGAGCAGTACTTC
TRBV29-1	NA	few	TRBJ2-5	CSVAYGQETQYF	TGCAGCGTTGCGTACGGCCAAGAGACCCAGTACTTC
TRBV11-2	TRBD1	NA	TRBJ1-5	CASSLASTGGSNQPQHF	TGTGCCAGCAGCTTAGCATCTACAGGGGGCTCCAATCAGCCCCAGCATTTT
TRBV27	TRBD2	NA	TRBJ2-3	CASSFLGLGGSYSPSTDTQYF	TGTGCCAGCAGTTTCTTGGGACTAGGCGGGAGCTATTCCCCGAGCACAGATACGCAGTATTTT
TRBV2	TRBD1	NA	TRBJ1-6	CASSETGGGSPLHF	TGTGCCAGCAGTGAGACAGGGGGCGGTTCACCCCTCCACTTT
TRBV11-2	NA	NA	TRBJ2-6	CASSLDIGPVSGANVLTF	TGTGCCAGCAGCTTAGATATAGGCCCGGTTTCTGGGGCCAACGTCCTGACTTTC
TRBV7-2	TRBD2	NA	TRBJ2-1	CASSSQGLAGEMFF	TGTGCCAGCAGCTCTCAGGGACTAGCGGGAGAGATGTTCTTC
TRBV20-1	NA	many	TRBJ2-7	CSARVSLAYEQYF	TGCAGTGCTAGAGTTTCCCTAGCGTACGAGCAGTACTTC
TRBV12-3/TRBV12-4	NA	many	TRBJ1-4	CASSLWGFNEKLFF	TGTGCCAGCAGTTTGTGGGGATTTAATGAAAAACTGTTTTTT
TRBV3-1	NA	NA	TRBJ1-1	CASRGSNTEAFF	TGTGCCAGCAGAGGGAGCAACACTGAAGCTTTCTTT
TRBV29-1	NA	few	TRBJ2-1	CSVKKDLDSEQFF	TGCAGCGTTAAGAAGGACCTTGACAGTGAGCAGTTCTTC
TRBV5-4	NA	many	TRBJ2-3	CASSPTPSTDTQYF	TGTGCCAGCAGCCCGACTCCTAGCACAGATACGCAGTATTTT
TRBV2	TRBD2	NA	TRBJ2-1	CASSEGAGGINEQFF	TGTGCCAGCAGTGAAGGAGCGGGGGGGATCAATGAGCAGTTCTTC
TRBV7-9	TRBD2	few	TRBJ2-1	CASSLVSGGSREQFF	TGTGCCAGCAGCTTAGTCTCTGGCGGGAGTCGTGAGCAGTTCTTC
TRBV15	TRBD1	NA	TRBJ2-5	CATSRERRQGWETQYF	TGTGCCACCAGCAGAGAGCGTCGACAGGGCTGGGAGACCCAGTACTTC
TRBV7-2	NA	many	TRBJ2-3	CASSLVGGLRGTDTQYF	TGTGCCAGCAGCTTGGTGGGCGGCCTCCGTGGGACAGATACGCAGTATTTT
TRBV24-1	NA	NA	TRBJ2-2	CATSDLSISDAGELFF	TGTGCCACCAGTGATCTGTCTATAAGCGACGCCGGGGAGCTGTTTTTT
TRBV20-1	NA	NA	TRBJ2-7	CSARPSGEQYF	TGCAGTGCTCGACCCTCGGGGGAGCAGTACTTC
TRBV7-3	NA	few	TRBJ2-7	CASSLASSGAYEQYF	TGTGCCAGCAGCTTAGCGTCCTCAGGGGCCTACGAGCAGTACTTC
TRBV20-1	NA	NA	TRBJ2-1	CSPVTANYNEQFF	TGCAGCCCAGTAACGGCCAACTACAATGAGCAGTTCTTC
TRBV6-1	NA	many	TRBJ2-2	CASSQTENTGELFF	TGTGCCAGCAGTCAGACAGAAAACACCGGGGAGCTGTTTTTT
TRBV7-7	TRBD2	NA	TRBJ2-2	CASSLDSGRAGELFF	TGTGCTAGCAGCTTAGACAGCGGGAGAGCCGGGGAGCTGTTTTTT
TRBV28	TRBD2	few	TRBJ2-5	CASSTGLAGGIQETQYF	TGTGCCAGCAGTACCGGACTAGCGGGGGGGATACAAGAGACCCAGTACTTC
TRBV10-3	NA	few	TRBJ2-4	CAISELGDRNIQYF	TGTGCCATCAGTGAGCTCGGGGACCGGAACATTCAGTACTTC